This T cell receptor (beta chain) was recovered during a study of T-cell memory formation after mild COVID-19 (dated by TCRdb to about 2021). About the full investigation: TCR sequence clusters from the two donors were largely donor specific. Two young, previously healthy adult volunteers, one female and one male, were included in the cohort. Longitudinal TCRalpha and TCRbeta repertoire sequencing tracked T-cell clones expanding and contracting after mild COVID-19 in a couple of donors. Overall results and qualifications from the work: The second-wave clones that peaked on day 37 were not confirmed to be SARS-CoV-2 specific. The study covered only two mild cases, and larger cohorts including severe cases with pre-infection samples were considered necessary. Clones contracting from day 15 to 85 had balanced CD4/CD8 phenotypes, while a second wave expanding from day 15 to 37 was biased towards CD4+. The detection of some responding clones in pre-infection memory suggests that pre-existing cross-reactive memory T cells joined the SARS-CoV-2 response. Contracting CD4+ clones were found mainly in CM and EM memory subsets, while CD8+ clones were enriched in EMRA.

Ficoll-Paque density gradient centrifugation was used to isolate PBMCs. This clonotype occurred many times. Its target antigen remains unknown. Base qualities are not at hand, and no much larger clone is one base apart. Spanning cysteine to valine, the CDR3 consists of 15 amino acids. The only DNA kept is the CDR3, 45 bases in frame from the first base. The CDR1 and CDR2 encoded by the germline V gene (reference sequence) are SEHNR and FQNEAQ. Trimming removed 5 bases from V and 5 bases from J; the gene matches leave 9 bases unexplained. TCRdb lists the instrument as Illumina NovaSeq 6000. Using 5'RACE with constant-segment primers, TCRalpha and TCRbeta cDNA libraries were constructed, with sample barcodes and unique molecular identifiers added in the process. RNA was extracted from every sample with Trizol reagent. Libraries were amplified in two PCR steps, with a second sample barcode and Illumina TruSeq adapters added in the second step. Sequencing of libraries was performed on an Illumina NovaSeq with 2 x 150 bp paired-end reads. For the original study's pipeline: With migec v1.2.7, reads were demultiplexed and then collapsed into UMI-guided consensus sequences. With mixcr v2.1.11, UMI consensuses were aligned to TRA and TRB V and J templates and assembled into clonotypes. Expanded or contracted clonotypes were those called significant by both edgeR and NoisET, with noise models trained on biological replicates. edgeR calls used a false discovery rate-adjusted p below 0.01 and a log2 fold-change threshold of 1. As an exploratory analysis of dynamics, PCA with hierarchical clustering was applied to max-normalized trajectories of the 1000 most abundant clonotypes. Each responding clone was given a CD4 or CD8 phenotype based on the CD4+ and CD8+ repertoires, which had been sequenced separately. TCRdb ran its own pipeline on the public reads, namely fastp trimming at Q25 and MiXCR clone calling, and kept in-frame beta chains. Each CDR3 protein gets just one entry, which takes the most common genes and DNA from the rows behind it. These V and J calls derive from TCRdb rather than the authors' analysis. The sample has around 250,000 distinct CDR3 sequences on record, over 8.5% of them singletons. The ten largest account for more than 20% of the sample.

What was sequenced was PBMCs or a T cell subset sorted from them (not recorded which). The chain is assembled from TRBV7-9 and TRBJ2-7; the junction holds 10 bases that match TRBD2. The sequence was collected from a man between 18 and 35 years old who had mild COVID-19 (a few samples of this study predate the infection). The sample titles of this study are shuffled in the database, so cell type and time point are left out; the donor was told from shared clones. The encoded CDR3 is CASSRSGGAGNEQYV. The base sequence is TGTGCCAGCAGCAGGAGCGGGGGGGCCGGGAACGAGCAGTACGTC.